This T cell receptor (beta chain) was found in a study of T cell responses to AZD1222 COVID-19 vaccine. Findings and limits, study-wide: Rises in breadth and depth of Spike-specific TCRs came after two AZD1222 doses. Donor demographics were predominantly white British with a female majority; clonal diversity may be underestimated. Researchers took repertoire samples only after the peak T cell response had come.

Details on this clone: What it binds is not known.

Investigators merged groups given second doses at roughly 4 or roughly 12 weeks. Here immunoSEQ multiplex PCR was the method, and the copy in TCRdb shows in-frame clones only, minus some. The table records 180,000 or so clones, 88% of them present only once. There are 14 residues in the CDR3. The germline V gene encodes CDR1 LGHNA and CDR2 YSLEER. Trimming shortened V by 5 bases and J by 0 bases, and 11 bases separated the two germline ends. The source of this sequence is an adult who received the AZD1222 COVID-19 vaccine. The genes are TRBV4-3 and TRBJ2-7; D ambiguous. The source was peripheral blood, collected 28 days after the second AZD1222 dose. The CDR3 DNA reads as TGCGCCAGCAGCGACATCGTAAACTCCTACGAGCAGTACTTC. Translation: CASSDIVNSYEQYF.